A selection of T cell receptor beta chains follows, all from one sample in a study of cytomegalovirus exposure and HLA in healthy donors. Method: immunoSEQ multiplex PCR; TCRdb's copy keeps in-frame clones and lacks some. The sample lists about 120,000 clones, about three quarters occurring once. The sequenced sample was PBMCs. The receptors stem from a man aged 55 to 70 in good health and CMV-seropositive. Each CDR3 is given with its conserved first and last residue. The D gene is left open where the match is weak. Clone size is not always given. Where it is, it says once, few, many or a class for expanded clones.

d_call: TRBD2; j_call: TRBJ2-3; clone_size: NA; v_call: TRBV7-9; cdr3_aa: CASSLTSGGQDAYF; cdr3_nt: TGTGCCAGCAGCTTGACTAGCGGGGGCCAGGACGCATATTTT
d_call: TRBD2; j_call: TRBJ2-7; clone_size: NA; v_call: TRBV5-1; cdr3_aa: CASSLEAGGPRSYEQYF; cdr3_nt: TGCGCCAGCAGCTTGGAGGCGGGGGGGCCCCGCTCCTACGAGCAGTACTTC
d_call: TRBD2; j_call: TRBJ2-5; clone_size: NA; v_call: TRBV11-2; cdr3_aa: CASSLDFASGRGKETQYF; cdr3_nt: TGTGCCAGCAGCTTAGATTTCGCTAGCGGGAGAGGGAAAGAGACCCAGTACTTC
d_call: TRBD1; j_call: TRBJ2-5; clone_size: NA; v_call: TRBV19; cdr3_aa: CASRSGTGGTTQYF; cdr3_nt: TGTGCCAGTAGGTCAGGGACAGGGGGTACGACCCAGTACTTC
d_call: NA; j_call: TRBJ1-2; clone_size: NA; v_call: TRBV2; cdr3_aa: CASGGSYGYTF; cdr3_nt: TGTGCCAGCGGTGGCAGCTATGGCTACACCTTC
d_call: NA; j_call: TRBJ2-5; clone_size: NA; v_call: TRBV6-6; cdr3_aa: CASSYVAVETQYF; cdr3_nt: TGTGCCAGCAGTTACGTCGCAGTAGAGACCCAGTACTTC
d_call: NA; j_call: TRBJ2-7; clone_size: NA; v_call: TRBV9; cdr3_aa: CASSETGTAYEQYF; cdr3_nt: TGTGCCAGCAGCGAAACAGGCACCGCCTACGAGCAGTACTTC
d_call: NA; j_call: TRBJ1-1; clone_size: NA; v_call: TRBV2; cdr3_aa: CASSVMGGSTEAFF; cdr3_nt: TGTGCCAGCAGTGTTATGGGGGGTAGCACTGAAGCTTTCTTT
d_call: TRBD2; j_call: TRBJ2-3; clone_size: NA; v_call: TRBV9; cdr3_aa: CASSVMIAGGFSTDTQYF; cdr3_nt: TGTGCCAGCAGCGTTATGATAGCGGGAGGCTTTAGCACAGATACGCAGTATTTT
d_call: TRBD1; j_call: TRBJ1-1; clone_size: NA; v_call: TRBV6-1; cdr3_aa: CAAFRGQGNTEAFF; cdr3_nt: TGTGCCGCATTTCGGGGACAGGGTAACACTGAAGCTTTCTTT
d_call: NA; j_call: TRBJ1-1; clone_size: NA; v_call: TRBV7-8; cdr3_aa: CASSLGRTPGGRNEAFF; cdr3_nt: TGTGCCAGCAGCCTAGGGCGGACCCCGGGGGGTCGTAATGAAGCTTTCTTT
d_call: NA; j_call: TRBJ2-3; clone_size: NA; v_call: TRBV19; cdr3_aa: CASSIEGGSTDTQYF; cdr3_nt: TGTGCCAGTAGTATAGAAGGGGGAAGCACAGATACGCAGTATTTT
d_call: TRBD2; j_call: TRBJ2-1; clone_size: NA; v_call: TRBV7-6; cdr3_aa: CASSSPRLAGGGNEQFF; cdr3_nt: TGTGCCAGCAGCTCACCGAGGTTAGCGGGAGGCGGCAATGAGCAGTTCTTC
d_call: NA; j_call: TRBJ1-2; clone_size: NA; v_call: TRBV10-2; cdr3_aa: CASSESQGNGYTF; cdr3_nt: TGCGCCAGCAGTGAGTCGCAGGGGAACGGCTACACCTTC
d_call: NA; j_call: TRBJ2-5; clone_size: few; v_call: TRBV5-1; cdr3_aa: CASSIPPRGSQETQYF; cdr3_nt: TGCGCCAGCAGCATCCCCCCCCGCGGGTCGCAAGAGACCCAGTACTTC
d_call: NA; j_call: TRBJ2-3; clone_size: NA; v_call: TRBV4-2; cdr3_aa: CASSQDLADTQYF; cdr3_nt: TGTGCCAGCAGCCAAGATCTCGCAGATACGCAGTATTTT
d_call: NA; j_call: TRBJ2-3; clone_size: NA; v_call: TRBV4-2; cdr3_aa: CASSQDPAGDTQYF; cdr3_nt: TGTGCCAGCAGCCAAGATCCAGCCGGGGATACGCAGTATTTT
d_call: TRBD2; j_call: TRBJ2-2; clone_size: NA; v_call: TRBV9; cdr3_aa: CASSVPLAGGPNTGELFF; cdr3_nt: TGTGCCAGCAGCGTACCCCTAGCGGGGGGGCCCAACACCGGGGAGCTGTTTTTT
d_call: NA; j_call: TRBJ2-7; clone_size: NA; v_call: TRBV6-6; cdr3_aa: CASTSLGYEQYF; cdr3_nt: TGTGCCAGCACTTCGTTGGGCTACGAGCAGTACTTC
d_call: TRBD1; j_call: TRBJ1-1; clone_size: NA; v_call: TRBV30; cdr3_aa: CAWSAPGTEHTEAFF; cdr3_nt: TGTGCCTGGAGTGCCCCCGGGACAGAGCACACTGAAGCTTTCTTT
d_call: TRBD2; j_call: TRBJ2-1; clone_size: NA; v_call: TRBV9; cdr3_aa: CASSGTSGGDSYNEQFF; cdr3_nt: TGTGCCAGCAGCGGGACTAGCGGGGGCGACTCCTACAATGAGCAGTTCTTC
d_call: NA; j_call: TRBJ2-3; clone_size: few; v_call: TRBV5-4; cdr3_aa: CASSSHGRGTDTQYF; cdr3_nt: TGTGCCAGCAGCTCTCATGGCCGGGGGACAGATACGCAGTATTTT
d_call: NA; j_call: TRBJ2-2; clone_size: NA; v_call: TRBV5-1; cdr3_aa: CASSLLRGNTGELFF; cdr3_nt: TGCGCCAGCAGCTTGTTACGGGGGAACACCGGGGAGCTGTTTTTT
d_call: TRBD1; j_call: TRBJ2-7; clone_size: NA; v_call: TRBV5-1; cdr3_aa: CASSSSGQAWEQYF; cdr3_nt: TGCGCCAGCAGCTCGTCGGGACAGGCATGGGAGCAGTACTTC
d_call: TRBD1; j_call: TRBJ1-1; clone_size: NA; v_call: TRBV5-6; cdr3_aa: CASSLEAGGIHFSFF; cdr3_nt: TGTGCCAGCAGCTTGGAAGCAGGGGGAATCCACTTTTCTTTCTTT
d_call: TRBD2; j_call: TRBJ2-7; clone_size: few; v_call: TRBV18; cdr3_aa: CASSPELAGVGEQYF; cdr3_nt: TGTGCCAGCTCACCAGAACTAGCGGGAGTAGGTGAGCAGTACTTC
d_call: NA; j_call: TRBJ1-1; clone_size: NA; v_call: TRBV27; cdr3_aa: CASSPSGTMNTEAFF; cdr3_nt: TGTGCCAGCAGCCCCTCAGGCACCATGAACACTGAAGCTTTCTTT
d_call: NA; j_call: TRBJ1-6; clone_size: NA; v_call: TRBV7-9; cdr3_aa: CASSSGGQGNSPLHF; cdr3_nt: TGTGCCAGCAGCTCGGGCGGGCAGGGGAACTCACCCCTCCACTTT
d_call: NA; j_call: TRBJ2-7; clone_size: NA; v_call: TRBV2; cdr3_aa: CASSETGVGVRYF; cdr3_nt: TGTGCCAGCAGTGAAACCGGGGTCGGGGTGAGGTACTTC
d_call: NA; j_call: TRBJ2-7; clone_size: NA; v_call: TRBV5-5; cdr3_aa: CASSFRFESSYEQYF; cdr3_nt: TGTGCCAGCAGCTTTAGATTCGAGAGCTCCTACGAGCAGTACTTC
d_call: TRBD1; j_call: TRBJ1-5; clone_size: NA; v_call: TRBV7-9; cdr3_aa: CASSPAGQGHQPQHF; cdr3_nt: TGTGCCAGCAGCCCTGCCGGACAGGGCCATCAGCCCCAGCATTTT
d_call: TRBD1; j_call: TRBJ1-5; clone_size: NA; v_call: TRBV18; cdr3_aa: CASSLGMGQGDNQPQHF; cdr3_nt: TGTGCCAGCTCACTAGGCATGGGACAGGGGGACAATCAGCCCCAGCATTTT